This TCR beta chain came from a study of control samples from healthy donors and cancer patients (dated by TCRdb to 2018 to 2021). Reading from cysteine to phenylalanine, the CDR3 counts 14 amino acids. Only CDR3 DNA remains: 42 bases, in frame from the first base. V loses 3 bases of germline sequence and J loses 2 bases, and the interval between the two ends is 7 bases. The germline V gene (reference sequence) supplies CDR1 SEHNR and CDR2 FQNEAQ. Notes on this clone: No antigen is known for it. Base qualities are not provided; no much larger clone lies one nucleotide away.

The library came from the immunoSEQ multiplex PCR assay. TCRdb mirrors the immuneACCESS table, restricted to in-frame sequences. Some clones are absent from its copies; in checked studies, under half trace to an unresolved V gene, and the reason for the others is unknown. The sample table records 150,000 to 200,000 clones; 88% of these occur just once. 1.5% to 2% of the sample comes from the top ten. The TCR originated in a man aged 18 to 35 in good health. Material: blood. The chain is assembled from TRBV7-9 and TRBJ2-2; no confident D gene assignment can be made. The nucleotides read TGTGCCAGCAGCTTGTCCACCAACACCGGGGAGCTGTTTTTT. It translates to CASSLSTNTGELFF.